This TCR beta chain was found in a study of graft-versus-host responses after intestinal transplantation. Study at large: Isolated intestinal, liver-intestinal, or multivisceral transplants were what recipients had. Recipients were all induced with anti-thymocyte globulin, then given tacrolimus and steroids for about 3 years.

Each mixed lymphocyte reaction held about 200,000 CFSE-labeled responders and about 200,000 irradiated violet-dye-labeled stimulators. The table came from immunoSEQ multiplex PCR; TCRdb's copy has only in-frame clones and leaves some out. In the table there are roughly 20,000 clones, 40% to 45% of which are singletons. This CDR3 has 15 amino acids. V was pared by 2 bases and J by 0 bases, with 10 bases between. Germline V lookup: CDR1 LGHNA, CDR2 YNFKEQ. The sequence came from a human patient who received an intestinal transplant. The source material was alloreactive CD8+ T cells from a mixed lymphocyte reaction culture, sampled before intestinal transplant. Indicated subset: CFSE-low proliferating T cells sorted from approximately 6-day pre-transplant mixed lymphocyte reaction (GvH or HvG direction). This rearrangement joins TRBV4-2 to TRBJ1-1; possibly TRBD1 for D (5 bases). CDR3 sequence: CASSQFDSLNTEAFF. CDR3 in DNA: TGTGCCAGCAGCCAATTTGACAGTTTGAACACTGAAGCTTTCTTT.